This TCR beta chain came from a study of cytomegalovirus exposure and HLA in healthy donors. General study findings and limits: Later, an analysis found that common viral pathogens appeared to be linked with several of the most significant clusters. Across HLA loci, a later analysis found differing TCR association rates, with DRB1 most and HLA-C fewest.

CDR3 length: 15 residues. The V gene's germline CDR1 is KGHSH and CDR2 LQKENI. V lost 6 bases, J lost 0 bases, and 9 bases lay in between. With respect to this clone: Its antigen remains unknown.

Primers: 60 Vbeta forward and 13 Jbeta reverse. Some clones are missing from TCRdb's copy, which holds only in-frame ones; the method was immunoSEQ multiplex PCR. The sample gives some 90,000 clones, approximately 80% of which show up once; 4.2% is in the top ten. This clonotype was sampled from a woman in her 70s in good health and CMV-seropositive. The chain carries TRBV18 and TRBJ2-6; no firm D call. Specimen: PBMCs. In nucleotides, the CDR3 is TGTGCCAGCTCCCAAAGTAGCTCTGGGGCCAACGTCCTGACTTTC. Protein product: CASSQSSSGANVLTF.